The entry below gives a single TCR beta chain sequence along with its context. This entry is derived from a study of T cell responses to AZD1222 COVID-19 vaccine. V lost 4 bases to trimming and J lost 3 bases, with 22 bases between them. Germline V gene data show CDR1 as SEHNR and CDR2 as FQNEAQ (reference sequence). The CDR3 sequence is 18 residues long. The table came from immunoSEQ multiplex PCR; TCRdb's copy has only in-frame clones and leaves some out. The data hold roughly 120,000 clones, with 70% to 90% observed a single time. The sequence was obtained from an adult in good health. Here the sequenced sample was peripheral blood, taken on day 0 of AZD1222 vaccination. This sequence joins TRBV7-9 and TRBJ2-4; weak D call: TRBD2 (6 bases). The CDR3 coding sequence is TGTGCCAGCAGCTCCCCCCGGGGAGGAGTGGTAGGCAAAAACATTCAGTACTTC. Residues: CASSSPRGGVVGKNIQYF.